This TCR beta chain was sequenced in a study of shared clonotypes between healthy human individuals. Background on the study: For every donor, three CD4 naive, three CD4 memory, two CD8 naive and one CD8 memory plates were used. Regarding the study as a whole: In the sorted subsets, rarefaction showed sequencing was incomplete despite large depth. Relative to their counterparts shared across all four donors, non-shared clonotypes exhibited diminished generation probabilities.

The study separated CD4+ cells into CD45RA+ naive and CD45RA-negative memory subsets. For this clone: Its target is not known.

TCRdb keeps only in-frame clones here, not all; method: immunoSEQ multiplex PCR. The table records approximately 1.5 million clones, approximately 98.5% of them present only once. This CDR3 contains 12 residues. Germline CDR1 reads SGHTA; CDR2 reads FQGNSA. V was pared by 5 bases and J by 5 bases, with 9 bases between. This clonotype was obtained from a man aged 25-40 years in good health. The sequenced material came from naive CD4+ T cells sorted from blood. Subset denoted: CD45RA+ positively selected. The genes are TRBV7-2 and TRBJ1-1; D gene uncertain. The CDR3, as DNA: TGTGCCAGCAGCCATATCAGGACTGAAGCTTTCTTT. It is translated as CASSHIRTEAFF.